This T cell receptor beta chain was identified during a study of cytomegalovirus exposure and HLA in healthy donors. Across the whole study: The 90 to 150 validation repertoires and the roughly 700 first-cohort repertoires shared a platform, a later analysis reported. General study results and limits: The TCR clusters that emerged in the first cohort tended, a later analysis found, to co-occur in the roughly 110 validation repertoires. Cytomegalovirus association was listed for 164 TCR beta chains.

A note on this clone: Antigen: not known.

Generated by immunoSEQ multiplex PCR, the TCRdb table keeps only in-frame clones and is missing some. The repertoire has roughly 60,000 clones, 85% to 95% of them found once; the top ten carry roughly 6.3%. Sequenced material: PBMCs. The origin of this receptor is a woman between 18 and 29 years old in good health and CMV-seropositive.

CDR3 sequence: CASSQEGGNTIYF. The CDR3 DNA reads as TGTGCCAGCAGCCAAGAGGGTGGAAACACCATATATTTT. This chain connects TRBV9 to TRBJ1-3; the D is unclear. This CDR3 spans 13 amino acids. Germline V CDR1 and CDR2: SGDLS, YYNGEE. Trimming removed 4 bases from V and 3 bases from J, with 8 bases in between. Variable domain in full (rest from reference TRBV9 and TRBJ1-3): DSGVTQTPKHLITATGQRVTLRCSPRSGDLSVYWYQQSLDQGLQFLIQYYNGEERAKGNILERFSAQQFPDLHSELNLSSLELGDSALYFCASSQEGGNTIYFGEGSWLTVV.